These 19 T cell receptor beta chains came from one sample sequenced in a study of blood T cells in healthy people across ages. The use of a sample-barcoded 5' primer and a J-beta primer mix characterized a second PCR of 7 to 11 cycles. TCRdb re-called the 5' RACE reads with MiXCR, one entry per CDR3 protein. The table lists fewer than 1.5 million distinct CDR3 sequences, approximately 40% of them singletons. The sequenced material came from blood. These TCRs come from a young woman in good health.

V is TRBV7-6 and J is TRBJ2-4, with TRBD2 identical over 9 bases. The J call may be mistaken, given a closer DNA end match to TRBJ2-7. The CDR3 extends over 14 amino acids. The germline V gene encodes CDR1 SGHVS and CDR2 FNYEAQ. As DNA, the CDR3 is TGTGCCAGCGGAGTAGCGGGAGTGACCTCCGAGCAGTACTTC. Translating it yields CASGVAGVTSEQYF.

The chain carries TRBV21-1 and TRBJ2-6. TRBV21-1 is an annotated pseudogene. The CDR3 sequence is 18 residues long. CDR3 protein: CASSKAILRGSGANVLTF. The CDR3 region has the DNA TGTGCCAGCAGCAAAGCGATCTTACGGGGCTCTGGGGCCAACGTCCTGACTTTC.

The genes are TRBV28 and TRBJ2-7; 7 bases are a match to TRBD1. This CDR3 has 16 residues. V shed 4 bases and J 2 bases; nucleotides not matched to a gene: 11. Germline V lookup: CDR1 MDHEN, CDR2 SYDVKM. CDR3 in DNA: TGTGCCAGCAGTTACCCCCCGGGACAGATTGCCTACGAGCAGTACTTC. Protein sequence: CASSYPPGQIAYEQYF. The whole variable domain, filled in from reference TRBV28 and TRBJ2-7, reads DVKVTQSSRYLVKRTGEKVFLECVQDMDHENMFWYRQDPGLGLRLIYFSYDVKMKEKGDIPEGYSVSREKKERFSLILESASTNQTSMYLCASSYPPGQIAYEQYFGPGTRLTVT.

This clonotype was counted between two and nine times. The chain has TRBV20-1 and TRBJ2-2; no reliable D call. Trimming pared 1 base from V and 0 bases from J, leaving 18 bases between. The CDR3 loop spans 18 amino acids. Germline V gives CDR1 DFQATT, CDR2 SNEGSKA (reference sequence). CDR3 loop: CSARGTETLAPNTGELFF. The DNA for the CDR3 is TGCAGTGCTAGAGGGACGGAAACCCTTGCTCCGAACACCGGGGAGCTGTTTTTT.

CDR3 sequence reads: CASRTGRIDSPLHF. In DNA form, the CDR3 reads TGTGCCAGCAGGACAGGGAGAATAGATTCACCCCTCCACTTT. The rearrangement joins TRBV6-6 to TRBJ1-6, with 7 bases matching TRBD1. The CDR3 is 14 amino acids. The germline CDR1 and CDR2 sequences are MNHNY and SVGAGI (reference sequence). With V trimmed by 6 bases and J by 8 bases, 7 bases remained unmatched.

V is TRBV6-6 and J is TRBJ1-1, with D possibly TRBD1 on 5 matching bases. Trimming left V 2 bases short and J 7 bases short, with 20 bases between. This CDR3 region has 16 residues. CDR1 is MNHNY and CDR2 is SVGAGI in the germline V gene (reference sequence). CDR3: CASSYLVRIGGGEAFF. The CDR3 DNA sequence: TGTGCCAGCAGTTACCTTGTAAGGATAGGTGGGGGTGAAGCTTTCTTT.

The chain has TRBV5-1 and TRBJ2-1; 9 bases are a match to TRBD1. Germline CDR1 reads SGHRS; CDR2 reads YFSETQ. The CDR3 extends over 17 amino acids. The V and J ends lost 4 bases and 6 bases, in that order; junction bases with no gene match: 14. CDR3 nucleotide sequence: TGCGCCAGCAGCAGACTAACAGGGGGCGAATCCGGCAATGAGCAGTTCTTC. This encodes CASSRLTGGESGNEQFF.

About this clonotype itself: The germline gene is not matched at one end of the junction; a read error may be the cause. V gene TRBV10-3 combines with J gene TRBJ2-7, with TRBD1 matching 10 bases. The CDR3 extends over 14 amino acids. Germline V gene lookup returns CDR1 ENHRY and CDR2 SYGVKD. In DNA form, the CDR3 reads TGTGCCATCGCACACGGGACAGGGGAGTACGGGCAGTACTTC. This codes for CAIAHGTGEYGQYF.

This clonotype occurred a few times. The rearrangement joins TRBV5-1 to TRBJ2-6; D not certain. V was shortened by 1 base and J by 4 bases, with 9 bases between the two germline ends. This CDR3 spans 15 amino acids. CDR1 is SGHRS, CDR2 YFSETQ, per germline. CDR3 loop: CASSLRVRGANVLTF. The CDR3 nucleotides read TGCGCCAGCAGCTTGAGGGTGAGGGGGGCCAACGTCCTGACTTTC. Combining the CDR3 with reference TRBV5-1 and TRBJ2-6 gives the whole variable domain KAGVTQTPRYLIKTRGQQVTLSCSPISGHRSVSWYQQTPGQGLQFLFEYFSETQRNKGNFPGRFSGRQFSNSRSEMNVSTLELGDSALYLCASSLRVRGANVLTFGAGSRLTVL.

The genes are TRBV20-1 and TRBJ2-3; the match to TRBD2 covers 7 bases. The CDR3 is 14 amino acids. The germline CDR1 and CDR2 sequences are DFQATT and SNEGSKA (reference sequence). The V and J ends lost 5 bases and 3 bases, in that order; junction bases with no gene match: 8. This chain's CDR3 is CSAVTSRLTDTQYF. In DNA, the CDR3 is TGCAGTGCTGTGACTAGCCGCCTGACAGATACGCAGTATTTT.

The chain joins TRBV12-3 or TRBV12-4 to TRBJ2-5; D remains unclear. This CDR3 spans 13 amino acids. V was clipped by 3 bases and J by 0 bases, with 5 bases between them. The DNA of the CDR3 is TGTGCCAGCAGTTTGTGGCACCAAGAGACCCAGTACTTC. It specifies CASSLWHQETQYF.

This clonotype has only a few counts. The chain links TRBV9 to TRBJ2-5, with TRBD1 matching over 10 bases. This CDR3 comprises 14 residues. The V segment lost 3 bases and the J segment 5 bases; nucleotides outside the gene matches: 4. The germline CDR1 and CDR2 sequences are SGDLS and YYNGEE. CDR3 region: CASSGDRGRETQYF. The CDR3, as DNA: TGTGCCAGCAGCGGCGACAGGGGGCGGGAGACCCAGTACTTC.

The CDR3 DNA is TGTGCCAGCAGCCCAAACCTTGCGACTAGCGGGAACAATGAGCAGTTCTTC. Translating it yields CASSPNLATSGNNEQFF. The rearrangement links TRBV3-1 to TRBJ2-1, with 11 bases aligning to TRBD2. The CDR3 loop spans 17 amino acids. With 4 bases clipped from V and 5 bases from J, the junction kept 10 bases outside the gene matches. Looked up from germline, CDR1 is LGHDT and CDR2 is YNNKEL (reference sequence).

This CDR3 reads CSASYGPDTQYF. In nucleotides, the CDR3 is TGCAGTGCTAGTTACGGTCCAGATACGCAGTATTTT. This chain links TRBV20-1 with TRBJ2-3; D gene ambiguous. This CDR3 has 12 amino acids. The V gene's germline CDR1 is DFQATT and CDR2 SNEGSKA (reference sequence). The V gene lost 3 bases and the J gene lost 4 bases, with 8 bases spanning the gap.

This clonotype was picked up a small number of times. This chain joins TRBV20-1 and TRBJ1-1, with D uncertain. Trimming shortened V by 4 bases and J by 3 bases, and 9 bases separated the two germline ends. CDR3 length equals 12 residues. CDR1 is DFQATT, CDR2 SNEGSKA, per germline (reference sequence). The CDR3 nucleotides are TGCAGTGCTATCTCTTTCGACACTGAAGCTTTCTTT. Translated, it gives CSAISFDTEAFF.

This clonotype showed up just a few times. The V gene is TRBV7-2, the J gene TRBJ2-1, with 7 bases aligning to TRBD2. The germline CDR1 and CDR2 sequences are SGHTA and FQGNSA. The J segment lost 7 bases and the V segment lost 4 bases, leaving 13 bases of the junction unmatched. The CDR3 runs to 16 residues. CDR3 residues: CASSSRDYGFRNEQFF. The CDR3 DNA reads TGTGCCAGCAGCTCACGGGACTACGGCTTTAGGAATGAGCAGTTCTTC.

This clonotype was detected only a few times. The rearrangement uses TRBV18 and TRBJ1-5; perhaps TRBD1 as D (6 bases). Germline V gene lookup returns CDR1 KGHSH and CDR2 LQKENI. This CDR3 has 12 amino acids. CDR3 amino acids: CASGVGGQPQHF. CDR3 in DNA: TGTGCTTCAGGGGTAGGAGGACAGCCCCAGCATTTT.

This clonotype showed up just a few times. The chain has TRBV6-1 and TRBJ1-1; D is uncertain. The CDR3 spans 14 residues. With 8 bases removed from V and 0 bases from J, the gap between germline ends came to 13 bases. CDR1 and CDR2 (germline): MNHNS, SASEGT. The CDR3 DNA is TGTGCCAGCGCTTCCGGACGGCTGAACACTGAAGCTTTCTTT. This sequence encodes CASASGRLNTEAFF.

The chain combines TRBV4-1 with TRBJ2-3; D is perhaps TRBD2 (5 bases). Germline CDR1 is MGHRA and CDR2 is YSYEKL. V gave up 5 bases and J gave up 2 bases, with 8 bases separating them. This CDR3 has 13 amino acids. This CDR3 is CASSREYTDTQYF. The DNA for the CDR3 is TGCGCCAGCAGCAGGGAGTACACAGATACGCAGTATTTT.